This T cell receptor (beta chain) stems from a study of cytomegalovirus exposure and HLA in healthy donors. The wider study: HLA-typed donors were the source of about 85 million unique TCRs, which an early data release held.

Overall study results and limits: The study found most TCR sequences rare, yet found some public TCRs in many donors.

Amplification used 60 Vbeta primers and 13 Jbeta primers. Per the original methods: In a later analysis, roughly 86 million unique TCR beta chains included roughly 11 million shared by two or more donors. Assay used: immunoSEQ multiplex PCR; TCRdb lists only in-frame clones, some missing. The V and J calls and clone size were taken over from that table, and D and trimming were inferred from the DNA. Here the sample spans around 150,000 clones, about 64% being singletons. This clone was observed a handful of times. The antigen is unknown. The clonotype comes from a woman aged 55-69 years in good health and CMV-seropositive. The sample consisted of PBMCs.

The CDR3 DNA follows: TGCGCCAGCAGCCAAGGCAATCAGGGGGCTCGGCAGCCCCAGCATTTT. Encoded protein: CASSQGNQGARQPQHF. This rearrangement joins TRBV4-1 to TRBJ1-5, with 8 nucleotides matching TRBD1. Germline CDR1 reads MGHRA; CDR2 reads YSYEKL. V shed 1 base, J shed 7 bases, and the junction held 9 bases outside the gene matches. CDR3 size: 16 residues.